This entry is about one T cell receptor (beta chain). This record comes from a study of shared T cell receptors in the human thymus. Measured with immunoSEQ multiplex PCR; TCRdb has only the in-frame clones, and not every one. The table records about 710,000 clones, about 87% of them present only once. This CDR3 is 14 amino acids long. After removal of 0 bases from V and 1 base from J, the junction contained 1 base not matched to a gene. Per germline, CDR1 SGDLS and CDR2 YYNGEE. This same sample was also taken into another study, of human thymus T cells. This second study says: Corrective surgery for congenital heart defects was being performed on the healthy Finnish infants who were the donors. During corrective heart surgery, resections were taken, and the thymus tissue came from them. Thymic and blood repertoires seemed to show skewed V and J gene use. Related reports documented highly overlapping thymic repertoires among unrelated individuals.

The V gene is TRBV9, the J gene TRBJ2-7, with TRBD1 matching 7 bases. The TCR sequence derives from a boy younger than two with a congenital heart defect. The sequenced sample was thymocytes. Here the CDR3 DNA reads TGTGCCAGCAGCGTAGACAGGGGTTCCTACGAGCAGTACTTC. Translated: CASSVDRGSYEQYF.